Below are 14 T cell receptor beta chains sequenced from a single sample in a study of blood T cell repertoires in COVID-19. Here immunoSEQ multiplex PCR was the method, and the copy in TCRdb shows in-frame clones only, minus some. The sample carries 200,000 to 250,000 clones, 70% to 85% recorded once. Sample: peripheral blood. The source of these receptors is a woman over 75 with acute or convalescent COVID-19.

V is TRBV6-1 and J is TRBJ1-1; D may be TRBD1 (5 bases). Per germline, CDR1 MNHNS and CDR2 SASEGT. The CDR3 runs to 17 residues. Trimming shortened V by 3 bases and J by 0 bases, and 17 bases separated the two germline ends. The CDR3 sequence is CASSDPWSNRLNTEAFF. In nucleotides, the CDR3 is TGTGCCAGCAGTGACCCGTGGTCGAACAGGCTGAACACTGAAGCTTTCTTT.

The genes are TRBV28 and TRBJ1-4; 8 bases fit TRBD1. The germline gives CDR1 MDHEN, CDR2 SYDVKM. The CDR3 runs 14 residues. The trim removed 6 bases at V and 3 bases at J, leaving 3 bases unmatched. DNA for the CDR3: TGTGCCAGCAGGACGACAGGGGCTAATGAAAAACTGTTTTTT. Translated: CASRTTGANEKLFF.

J is TRBJ1-6 and V is TRBV3-1 (or the pseudogene TRBV3-2); TRBD1 might be the D (6 bases). The CDR3 spans 17 residues. The germline V gene has CDR1 LGHDT and CDR2 YNNKEL (reference sequence). Trimming stripped 0 bases from V and 5 bases from J, with 14 bases between. CDR3 DNA sequence: TGTGCCAGCAGCCAAGAAGACAGGTTGCCGGATAATTCACCCCTCCACTTT. This encodes CASSQEDRLPDNSPLHF.

This chain joins TRBV11-2 and TRBJ2-4, with D tentatively TRBD1 (5 bases). The germline V gene has CDR1 SGHAT and CDR2 FQNNGV. V was shortened by 0 bases and J by 10 bases, with 7 bases between the two germline ends. The length of the CDR3 is 12 residues. DNA of the CDR3: TGTGCCAGCAGCTTAGAAGGGGTAATTCAGTACTTC. Residues: CASSLEGVIQYF.

The rearrangement links TRBV20-1 to TRBJ2-1; possibly TRBD2 for D (6 bases). Germline CDR1 is DFQATT and CDR2 is SNEGSKA (reference sequence). V lost 3 bases, J lost 14 bases, and 14 bases lay in between. The length of the CDR3 is 11 residues. In DNA, the CDR3 is TGCAGTGCTAGTTATCGGGGGAGCGAGTTCTTC. This translates into CSASYRGSEFF.

The chain is built from TRBV18 and TRBJ2-5; D possibly corresponds to TRBD2 (6 bases). Germline assignment: CDR1 KGHSH and CDR2 LQKENI. The CDR3 length is 15 residues. The V end lost 6 bases, the J end lost 5 bases, and 19 bases lay between the germline ends. The CDR3 sequence: CASSQEGLSEETQYF. For the CDR3, the DNA is TGTGCCAGCTCTCAGGAGGGCCTAAGCGAGGAGACCCAGTACTTC.

The V gene is TRBV5-1, the J gene TRBJ2-1, with TRBD1 matching over 7 bases. Germline V gene data show CDR1 as SGHRS and CDR2 as YFSETQ. V shed 1 base, J shed 2 bases, and the junction held 0 bases outside the gene matches. The CDR3 spans 14 residues. The CDR3 bases are TGCGCCAGCAGCTTGACAGGGGCCTACAATGAGCAGTTCTTC. Translating gives CASSLTGAYNEQFF.

As DNA, the CDR3 is TGTGCCAGCAGCGACGACAGTATTTATGATGGCTACACCTTC. This sequence encodes CASSDDSIYDGYTF. V gene TRBV9 combines with J gene TRBJ1-2, with a tentative D call TRBD1 (5 bases). V was cut by 3 bases and J by 6 bases, with 15 bases left in between. Germline V gene data show CDR1 as SGDLS and CDR2 as YYNGEE. The CDR3 has 14 amino acids.

The CDR3 is CASSGQGGQPQHF. CDR3 sequence (DNA): TGTGCCAGCAGTGGACAGGGTGGTCAGCCCCAGCATTTT. The V call is TRBV6-2 or TRBV6-3, the J call TRBJ1-5; 8 bases fit TRBD1. The CDR3 runs 13 residues. V was clipped by 5 bases and J by 6 bases; unmatched bases: 3. CDR1 MNHEY and CDR2 SVGEGT come from the germline V gene.

The V gene is TRBV11-3, the J gene TRBJ2-3; D might be TRBD1 (6 bases). CDR1 is SGHNT, CDR2 YENEEA, per germline. V lost 2 bases and J 2 bases, leaving 20 bases between the germline ends. The CDR3 is 18 residues long. The CDR3 nucleotides read TGTGCCAGCAGCTTAAAAGGGGGTGGTCGGGGTCCCACAGATACGCAGTATTTT. Protein sequence: CASSLKGGGRGPTDTQYF.

There are a few counts of this clone. This chain links TRBV7-2 with TRBJ1-2, with D possibly matching TRBD1 (5 bases). V lost 1 base, J lost 7 bases, and 16 bases lay in between. Germline lookup yields CDR1 SGHTA and CDR2 FQGNSA. The CDR3 runs to 15 residues. This chain's CDR3 is CASSLDFGQGLGYTF. The CDR3 bases are TGTGCCAGCAGCTTAGATTTCGGGCAGGGTCTTGGCTACACCTTC.

The chain employs TRBV19 and TRBJ2-2; 12 bases are a match to TRBD2. V lost 4 bases, J lost 2 bases, and 2 bases stayed unmatched. The CDR3 length is 16 residues. Per germline, CDR1 LNHDA and CDR2 SQIVND (reference sequence). The CDR3 coding sequence is TGTGCCAGTAGTAAACTAGCGGGAGGCAACACCGGGGAGCTGTTTTTT. It is translated as CASSKLAGGNTGELFF.

A single count supports this clone. This chain joins TRBV4-1 and TRBJ2-1; TRBD2 matches 8 bases. The germline V gene encodes CDR1 MGHRA and CDR2 YSYEKL. CDR3 length equals 16 residues. With 4 bases clipped from V and 6 bases from J, the junction kept 11 bases outside the gene matches. The CDR3 loop reads CASSPTVSGGRNEQFF. The CDR3 coding sequence is TGCGCCAGCAGCCCAACGGTGTCGGGGGGGCGCAATGAGCAGTTCTTC.

The J gene is TRBJ2-5, the V gene TRBV4-1; 8 bases match TRBD1. CDR3 length: 16 amino acids. Germline V CDR1 and CDR2: MGHRA, YSYEKL. Trimming cost V 0 bases and J 4 bases; bases outside gene matches: 7. The CDR3 nucleotides read TGCGCCAGCAGCCAAGATCAGGGGGCGAGAGGAGAGACCCAGTACTTC. Protein sequence: CASSQDQGARGETQYF.